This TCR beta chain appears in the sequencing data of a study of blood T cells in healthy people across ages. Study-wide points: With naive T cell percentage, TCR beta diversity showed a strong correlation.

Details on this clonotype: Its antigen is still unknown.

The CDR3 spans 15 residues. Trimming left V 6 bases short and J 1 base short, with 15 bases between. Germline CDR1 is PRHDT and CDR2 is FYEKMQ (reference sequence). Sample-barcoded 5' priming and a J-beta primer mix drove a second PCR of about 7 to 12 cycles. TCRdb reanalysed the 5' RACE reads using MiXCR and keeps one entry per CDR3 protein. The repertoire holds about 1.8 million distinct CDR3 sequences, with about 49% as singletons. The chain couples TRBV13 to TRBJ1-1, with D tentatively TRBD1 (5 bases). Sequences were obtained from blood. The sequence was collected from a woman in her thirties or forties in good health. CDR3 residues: CASRLGGSGNTEAFF. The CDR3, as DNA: TGTGCCAGCAGATTGGGGGGGTCGGGGAACACTGAAGCTTTCTTT.